This TCR beta chain was documented in a study of blood T cell repertoires in COVID-19. Study summary: Acute and convalescent COVID-19 specimens originated in the United States, Italy and Spain. The cDNA or gDNA used as material had been derived from T cells, B-cell-depleted T cells, or PBMCs.

In the original workflow: It was from reference gene primer amplification that nucleated cell counts were estimated. Assay used: immunoSEQ multiplex PCR; TCRdb lists only in-frame clones, some missing. The V and J calls and clone size were taken over from that table, and D and trimming were inferred from the DNA. The table has about 100,000 clones, roughly nine tenths seen once. This clone was counted between two and nine times. The TCR comes from an elderly woman with acute or convalescent COVID-19. The sequencing input was peripheral blood.

The CDR3 reads CASSVSTFGYTF. The DNA for the CDR3 is TGTGCCAGCAGCGTGTCGACTTTCGGCTACACCTTC. The chain recombines TRBV9 with TRBJ1-2; no reliable D call. The ends were cut back, 2 bases at V and 8 bases at J, with 10 bases in the middle. The CDR3 spans 12 residues. CDR1 SGDLS and CDR2 YYNGEE come from the germline V gene.